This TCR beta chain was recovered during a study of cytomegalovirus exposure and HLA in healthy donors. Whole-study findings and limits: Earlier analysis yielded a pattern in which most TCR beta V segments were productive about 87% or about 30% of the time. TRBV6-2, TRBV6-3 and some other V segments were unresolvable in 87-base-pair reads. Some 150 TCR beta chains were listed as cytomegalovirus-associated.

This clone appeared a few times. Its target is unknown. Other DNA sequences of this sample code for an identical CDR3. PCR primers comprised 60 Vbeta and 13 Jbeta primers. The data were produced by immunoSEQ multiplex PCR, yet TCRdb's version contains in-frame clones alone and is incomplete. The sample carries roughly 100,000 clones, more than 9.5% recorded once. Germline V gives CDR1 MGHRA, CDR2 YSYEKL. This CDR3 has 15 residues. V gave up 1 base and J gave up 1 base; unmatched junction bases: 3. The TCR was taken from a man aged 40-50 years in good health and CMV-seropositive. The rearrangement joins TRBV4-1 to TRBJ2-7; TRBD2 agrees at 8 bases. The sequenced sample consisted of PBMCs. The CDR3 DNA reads TGCGCCAGCAGCCAAGTGGCGGGAGGATCCTACGAGCAGTACTTC. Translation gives CASSQVAGGSYEQYF.